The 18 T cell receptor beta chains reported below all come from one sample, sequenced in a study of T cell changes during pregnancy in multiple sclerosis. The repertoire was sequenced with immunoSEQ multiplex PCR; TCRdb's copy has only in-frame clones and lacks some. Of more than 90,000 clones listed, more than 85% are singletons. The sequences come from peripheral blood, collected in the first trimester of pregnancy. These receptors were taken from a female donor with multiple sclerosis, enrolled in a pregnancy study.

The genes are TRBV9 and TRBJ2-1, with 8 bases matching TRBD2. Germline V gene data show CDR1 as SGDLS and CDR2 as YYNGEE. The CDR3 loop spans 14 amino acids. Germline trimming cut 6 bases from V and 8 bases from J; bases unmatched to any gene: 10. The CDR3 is CASKPGTRSDEQFF. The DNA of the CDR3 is TGTGCCAGCAAGCCCGGGACTAGGAGCGATGAGCAGTTCTTC.

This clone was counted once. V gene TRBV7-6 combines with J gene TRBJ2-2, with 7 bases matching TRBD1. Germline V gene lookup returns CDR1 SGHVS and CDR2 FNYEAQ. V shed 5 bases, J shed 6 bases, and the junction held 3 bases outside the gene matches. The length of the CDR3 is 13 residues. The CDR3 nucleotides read TGTGCCAGCAGCCCACAGGGGTCCGGGGAGCTGTTTTTT. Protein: CASSPQGSGELFF.

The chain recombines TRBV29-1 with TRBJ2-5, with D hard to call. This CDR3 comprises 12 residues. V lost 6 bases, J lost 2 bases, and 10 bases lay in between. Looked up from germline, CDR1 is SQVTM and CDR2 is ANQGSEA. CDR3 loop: CSVGGFQETQYF. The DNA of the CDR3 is TGCAGCGTCGGCGGTTTTCAAGAGACCCAGTACTTC.

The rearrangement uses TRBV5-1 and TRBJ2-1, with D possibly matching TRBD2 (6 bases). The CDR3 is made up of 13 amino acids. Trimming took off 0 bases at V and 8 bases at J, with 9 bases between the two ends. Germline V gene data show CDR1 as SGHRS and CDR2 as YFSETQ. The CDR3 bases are TGCGCCAGCAGCTTGGAAGGGGAGGATGAGCAGTTCTTC. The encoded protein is CASSLEGEDEQFF.

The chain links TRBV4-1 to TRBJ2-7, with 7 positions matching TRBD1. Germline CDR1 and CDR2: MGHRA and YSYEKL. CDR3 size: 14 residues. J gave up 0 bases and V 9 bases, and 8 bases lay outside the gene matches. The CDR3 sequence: CASRQGTNSYEQYF. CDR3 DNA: TGCGCCAGTCGACAGGGAACTAACTCCTACGAGCAGTACTTC.

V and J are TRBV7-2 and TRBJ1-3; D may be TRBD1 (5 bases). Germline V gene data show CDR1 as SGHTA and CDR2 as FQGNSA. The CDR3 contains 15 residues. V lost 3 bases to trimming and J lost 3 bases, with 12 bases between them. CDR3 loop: CASSFPGELGNTIYF. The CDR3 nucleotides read TGTGCCAGCAGCTTCCCGGGGGAACTTGGAAACACCATATATTTT. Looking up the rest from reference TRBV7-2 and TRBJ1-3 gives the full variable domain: GAGVSQSPSNKVTEKGKDVELRCDPISGHTALYWYRQSLGQGLEFLIYFQGNSAPDKSGLPSDRFSAERTGGSVSTLTIQRTQQEDSAVYLCASSFPGELGNTIYFGEGSWLTVV.

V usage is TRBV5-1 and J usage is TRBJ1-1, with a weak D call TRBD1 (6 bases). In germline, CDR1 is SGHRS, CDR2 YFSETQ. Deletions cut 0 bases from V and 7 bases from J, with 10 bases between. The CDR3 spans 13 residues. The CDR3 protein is CASSLGQGNEAFF. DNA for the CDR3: TGCGCCAGCAGCTTGGGGCAGGGGAATGAAGCTTTCTTT.

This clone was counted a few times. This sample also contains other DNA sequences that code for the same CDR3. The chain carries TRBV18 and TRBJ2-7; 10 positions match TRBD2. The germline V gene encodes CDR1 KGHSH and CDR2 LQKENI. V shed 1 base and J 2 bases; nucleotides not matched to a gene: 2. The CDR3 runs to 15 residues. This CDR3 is CASSPRTSGAYEQYF. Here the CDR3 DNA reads TGTGCCAGCTCACCACGGACTAGCGGAGCCTACGAGCAGTACTTC.

As DNA, the CDR3 is TGTGCCAGCTCACCACTTCAGGCTAGCGGGAGCTACGAGCAGTACTTC. Translated, it gives CASSPLQASGSYEQYF. The chain recombines TRBV18 with TRBJ2-7, with 10 bases that match TRBD2. This CDR3 has 16 residues. Germline trimming cut 1 base from V and 3 bases from J; bases unmatched to any gene: 6. Germline V gene sequence: CDR1 KGHSH, CDR2 LQKENI.

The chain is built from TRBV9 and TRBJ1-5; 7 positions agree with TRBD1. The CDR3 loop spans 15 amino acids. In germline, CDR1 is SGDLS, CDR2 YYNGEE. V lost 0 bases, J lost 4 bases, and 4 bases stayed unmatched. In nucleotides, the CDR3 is TGTGCCAGCAGCGTAGGACAGGGCTGGAATCAGCCCCAGCATTTT. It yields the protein CASSVGQGWNQPQHF.

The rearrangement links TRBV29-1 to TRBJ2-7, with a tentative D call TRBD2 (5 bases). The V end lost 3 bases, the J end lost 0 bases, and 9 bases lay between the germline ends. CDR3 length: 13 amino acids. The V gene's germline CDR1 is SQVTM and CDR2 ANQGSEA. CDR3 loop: CSVERSDSYEQYF. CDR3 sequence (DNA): TGCAGCGTTGAGCGTAGCGACTCCTACGAGCAGTACTTC.

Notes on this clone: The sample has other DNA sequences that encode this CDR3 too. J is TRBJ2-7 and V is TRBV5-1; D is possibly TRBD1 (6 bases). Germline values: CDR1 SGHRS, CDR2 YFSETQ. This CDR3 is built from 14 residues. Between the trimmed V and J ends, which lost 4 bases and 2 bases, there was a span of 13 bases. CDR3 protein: CASSLQGPAYEQYF. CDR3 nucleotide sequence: TGCGCCAGCAGCCTCCAGGGGCCTGCCTACGAGCAGTACTTC.

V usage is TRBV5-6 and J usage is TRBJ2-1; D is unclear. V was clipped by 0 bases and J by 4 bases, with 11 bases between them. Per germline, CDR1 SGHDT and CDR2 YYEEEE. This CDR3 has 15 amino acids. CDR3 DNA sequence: TGTGCCAGCAGCTTGGACGGAGTATTTTACAATGAGCAGTTCTTC. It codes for CASSLDGVFYNEQFF.

CDR3 residues: CASSQGFGGSDEQYF. CDR3 nucleotides: TGTGCCAGCAGCCAAGGCTTCGGCGGGAGCGACGAGCAGTACTTC. This chain joins TRBV4-2 and TRBJ2-7, with 7 bases lining up with TRBD2. Germline trimming cut 1 base from V and 5 bases from J; bases unmatched to any gene: 8. The CDR3 loop spans 15 amino acids. Germline assignment: CDR1 LGHNA and CDR2 YNFKEQ.

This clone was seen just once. The CDR3 DNA reads TGTGCCTGGAGAAGCGGCCGAACAGTAAACTATGGCTACACCTTC. This translates into CAWRSGRTVNYGYTF. The chain uses TRBV30 and TRBJ1-2; no clear D. V was trimmed by 3 bases and J by 2 bases, leaving 16 bases between them. This CDR3 has 15 residues. Germline CDR1 GTSNPN, CDR2 SVGIG (reference sequence). Full variable domain (outside the CDR3, taken from reference TRBV30 and TRBJ1-2): SQTIHQWPATLVQPVGSPLSLECTVEGTSNPNLYWYRQAAGRGLQLLFYSVGIGQISSEVPQNLSASRPQDRQFILSSKKLLLSDSGFYLCAWRSGRTVNYGYTFGSGTRLTVV.

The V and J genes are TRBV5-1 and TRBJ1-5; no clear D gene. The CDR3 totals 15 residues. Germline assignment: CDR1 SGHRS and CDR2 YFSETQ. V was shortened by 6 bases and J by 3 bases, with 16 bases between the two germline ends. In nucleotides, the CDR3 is TGCGCCAGCACACAGTTTGACCCCGCCAATCAGCCCCAGCATTTT. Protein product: CASTQFDPANQPQHF. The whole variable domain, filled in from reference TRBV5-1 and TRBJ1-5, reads KAGVTQTPRYLIKTRGQQVTLSCSPISGHRSVSWYQQTPGQGLQFLFEYFSETQRNKGNFPGRFSGRQFSNSRSEMNVSTLELGDSALYLCASTQFDPANQPQHFGDGTRLSIL.

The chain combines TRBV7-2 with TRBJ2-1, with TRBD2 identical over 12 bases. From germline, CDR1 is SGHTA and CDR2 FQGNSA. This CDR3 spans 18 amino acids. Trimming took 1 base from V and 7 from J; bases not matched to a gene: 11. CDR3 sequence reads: CASSLGWTSGKIGNEQFF. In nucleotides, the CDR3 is TGTGCCAGCAGCTTAGGGTGGACTAGCGGGAAGATTGGTAATGAGCAGTTCTTC.

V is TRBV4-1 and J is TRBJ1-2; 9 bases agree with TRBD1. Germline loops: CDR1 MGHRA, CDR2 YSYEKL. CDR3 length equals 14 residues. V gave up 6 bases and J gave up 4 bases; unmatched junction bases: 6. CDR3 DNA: TGCGCCAGCAGTCGACAGGGGGTCGGCTATGGCTACACCTTC. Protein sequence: CASSRQGVGYGYTF.